What follows is one T cell receptor (beta chain) and its context. What it binds is not known. The data stem from a study of early T cells in non-severe SARS-CoV-2 infection. Looking at the study overall: Sequenced bulk RNA came from whole blood that was unsorted, and chains were unpaired. Study observations and caveats: VDJdb matching favored anti-spike CD8 responses, missing private and CD4 specificities.

Individual cDNA molecules were tagged with unique molecular identifiers, the study reported. Each CDR3 protein is one row after TCRdb ran MiXCR on the 5' RACE reads. The sample carries 55,000 to 65,000 distinct CDR3 sequences, 8% to 11% recorded once. The V segment lost 8 bases and the J segment 4 bases; nucleotides outside the gene matches: 16. The CDR3 runs 17 residues. Germline-derived CDR1 and CDR2 are SNHLY and FYNNEI. The chain links TRBV2 to TRBJ2-7, with TRBD2 matching over 11 bases. Sequencing was carried out using whole blood. This clonotype was obtained from an adult who was a healthcare worker with PCR-confirmed SARS-CoV-2 infection or an uninfected control (not recorded which). This CDR3 is CASAKGTSGLPRYEQYF. CDR3 in DNA: TGTGCCAGCGCGAAGGGGACTAGCGGCCTGCCCCGATACGAGCAGTACTTC. Full variable domain (outside the CDR3, taken from reference TRBV2 and TRBJ2-7): EPEVTQTPSHQVTQMGQEVILRCVPISNHLYFYWYRQILGQKVEFLVSFYNNEISEKSEIFDDQFSVERPDGSNFTLKIRSTKLEDSAMYFCASAKGTSGLPRYEQYFGPGTRLTVT.